Below, 26 T cell receptor beta chains from the same sample are listed, as sequenced in a study of blood T cell repertoires in COVID-19. Sequencing used immunoSEQ multiplex PCR; TCRdb keeps in-frame clones, though not all of them. The sample lists some 290,000 clones; under 90% were seen once. Sequenced: PBMCs or T cells enriched from blood (not recorded which). These receptors came from a woman aged 25 to 39 who had recovered from COVID-19.

The chain combines TRBV11-2 with TRBJ2-1; 7 bases are a match to TRBD2. Trimming took 2 bases from V and 7 from J; bases not matched to a gene: 11. Germline V gene lookup returns CDR1 SGHAT and CDR2 FQNNGV. There are 16 residues in the CDR3. In DNA form, the CDR3 reads TGTGCCAGCAGCTTATCGGCGGGAGCGGGGCAAAATGAGCAGTTCTTC. It codes for CASSLSAGAGQNEQFF.

The DNA of the CDR3 is TGTGCCAGCAGCTTGGACAGGGGGAATTCACCCCTCCACTTT. It translates to CASSLDRGNSPLHF. The J gene is TRBJ1-6, the V gene TRBV5-4; 8 bases agree with TRBD1. The CDR3 runs 14 residues. Germline CDR1 SGHNT, CDR2 YYREEE (reference sequence). With 0 bases clipped from V and 7 bases from J, the junction kept 0 bases outside the gene matches.

CDR3 nucleotides: TGTGCCAGCAGTTCCACCTCTTCAGGGGTTACGCCCCAGCATTTT. Amino acid sequence: CASSSTSSGVTPQHF. The rearrangement uses TRBV27 and TRBJ1-5, with a possible D match to TRBD1 (6 bases). CDR1 and CDR2 (germline): MNHEY, SMNVEV (reference sequence). This CDR3 is 15 amino acids long. Trimming stripped 4 bases from V and 9 bases from J, with 19 bases between.

This chain uses TRBV29-1 with TRBJ1-2; tentative D call: TRBD1 (5 bases). Germline V gene sequence: CDR1 SQVTM, CDR2 ANQGSEA. V lost 7 bases, J lost 4 bases, and 10 bases lay in between. The CDR3 is 11 residues long. CDR3 nucleotide sequence: TGCAGCGCTCTGGGGGGCTATGGCTACACCTTC. Translation gives CSALGGYGYTF.

The V call is TRBV27, the J call TRBJ2-1; tentative D call: TRBD2 (6 bases). Trimming shortened V by 4 bases and J by 6 bases, and 16 bases separated the two germline ends. The CDR3 length is 15 residues. The germline V gene has CDR1 MNHEY and CDR2 SMNVEV (reference sequence). The CDR3 loop reads CASSSPATGGNEQFF. DNA of the CDR3: TGTGCCAGCAGTTCCCCGGCCACCGGGGGCAATGAGCAGTTCTTC.

CDR3 sequence (DNA): TGTGCCAGCAGCCCCCCTAGCGGGAGACATGAGCAGTTCTTC. Protein: CASSPPSGRHEQFF. The chain uses TRBV4-2 and TRBJ2-1, with 10 bases lining up with TRBD2. CDR3 size: 14 residues. Germline CDR1 is LGHNA and CDR2 is YNFKEQ. Unmatched junction bases numbered 5, after V lost 4 bases and J lost 8 bases.

The chain links TRBV28 to TRBJ2-3; D not certain. There are 16 residues in the CDR3. Trimming took off 4 bases at V and 2 bases at J, with 16 bases between the two ends. Per germline, CDR1 MDHEN and CDR2 SYDVKM. The CDR3 DNA follows: TGTGCCAGCAGTTCCAGCGAACGTTTGTTCACAGATACGCAGTATTTT. Its protein is CASSSSERLFTDTQYF.

The CDR3 loop is CASSLVSGRSTDTQYF. In nucleotides, the CDR3 is TGTGCCAGCAGCTTAGTATCAGGCCGAAGCACAGATACGCAGTATTTT. The chain uses TRBV13 and TRBJ2-3; D is undetermined. The V end lost 1 base, the J end lost 0 bases, and 11 bases lay between the germline ends. CDR3 length: 16 residues. Per the germline V gene, CDR1 is PRHDT and CDR2 is FYEKMQ (reference sequence).

This sequence joins TRBV18 and TRBJ2-3, with TRBD2 matching over 9 bases. This CDR3 has 17 amino acids. The trim removed 3 bases at V and 0 bases at J, leaving 7 bases unmatched. Germline CDR1 and CDR2: KGHSH and LQKENI. Here the CDR3 reads CASSPLLSGSSTDTQYF. CDR3 coding DNA: TGTGCCAGCTCACCCCTCCTTAGCGGGAGCAGCACAGATACGCAGTATTTT.

The rearrangement joins TRBV27 to TRBJ1-3, with D perhaps matching TRBD1 (5 bases). Germline values: CDR1 MNHEY, CDR2 SMNVEV (reference sequence). CDR3 size: 16 residues. Deletions cut 5 bases from V and 1 base from J, with 15 bases between. The CDR3, as DNA: TGTGCCAGCAGTAGGGCAGGGATAACGTCTGGAAACACCATATATTTT. Protein sequence: CASSRAGITSGNTIYF.

This rearrangement joins TRBV18 to TRBJ2-1; 9 positions match TRBD2. J gave up 0 bases and V 3 bases, and 6 bases lay outside the gene matches. CDR3 length equals 17 residues. The germline V gene encodes CDR1 KGHSH and CDR2 LQKENI. The CDR3 protein is CASSPSGGLYSYNEQFF. CDR3 sequence (DNA): TGTGCCAGCTCACCTAGCGGGGGACTCTACTCCTACAATGAGCAGTTCTTC.

The V gene is TRBV27, the J gene TRBJ2-1, with 14 bases lining up with TRBD2. Trimming at V came to 7 bases and at J to 5 bases, leaving 1 base not matched to a gene. The CDR3 sequence is 14 residues long. Germline V gene sequence: CDR1 MNHEY, CDR2 SMNVEV (reference sequence). CDR3: CASTGLAGDNEQFF. As DNA, the CDR3 is TGTGCCAGCACGGGACTAGCGGGGGACAATGAGCAGTTCTTC.

The rearrangement joins TRBV14 to TRBJ2-7; 7 nucleotides agree with TRBD2. The CDR3 has 19 amino acids. Germline V gene lookup returns CDR1 SGHDN and CDR2 FVKESK. J lost 4 bases, V lost 0 bases, and 18 bases had no gene match. CDR3 amino acids: CASSQDPPGGGGEGYEQYF. In DNA, the CDR3 is TGTGCCAGCAGCCAAGATCCGCCGGGCGGGGGTGGTGAGGGGTACGAGCAGTACTTC.

The V and J genes are TRBV5-1 and TRBJ2-7; tentative D call: TRBD1 (5 bases). Per germline, CDR1 SGHRS and CDR2 YFSETQ. This CDR3 spans 15 amino acids. V shed 4 bases and J shed 1 base, with 15 bases lying between them. The CDR3 spells CASSPGWGQSYEQYF. The CDR3 region has the DNA TGCGCCAGCAGCCCAGGGTGGGGCCAATCCTACGAGCAGTACTTC.

Only a few counts were recorded for this clone. The sample contains more than one DNA sequence encoding this CDR3. The chain employs TRBV19 and TRBJ2-3; TRBD1 agrees at 11 bases. This CDR3 has 15 amino acids. CDR1 and CDR2 from the germline V gene are LNHDA and SQIVND (reference sequence). V was pared by 3 bases and J by 4 bases, with 3 bases of the junction left unmatched. This CDR3 reads CASSIGQGAADTQYF. The CDR3 DNA follows: TGTGCCAGTAGTATTGGACAGGGGGCCGCAGATACGCAGTATTTT. The variable domain in full, with the rest retrieved from reference TRBV19 and TRBJ2-3, is DGGITQSPKYLFRKEGQNVTLSCEQNLNHDAMYWYRQDPGQGLRLIYYSQIVNDFQKGDIAEGYSVSREKKESFPLTVTSAQKNPTAFYLCASSIGQGAADTQYFGPGTRLTVL.

This clone appeared once. J is TRBJ1-1 and V is TRBV5-6; 7 nucleotides match TRBD1. Trimming cost V 4 bases and J 0 bases; bases outside gene matches: 12. The CDR3 has 17 amino acids. Germline CDR1 is SGHDT and CDR2 is YYEEEE. The CDR3 coding sequence is TGTGCCAGCAGCGCGCCGGGACAGATCAACGTGAACACTGAAGCTTTCTTT. It yields the protein CASSAPGQINVNTEAFF.

The CDR3 bases are TGTGCCAGCAACAAAGACAGCCAAGAGACCCAGTACTTC. As protein: CASNKDSQETQYF. This sequence joins TRBV6-6 and TRBJ2-5, with D tentatively TRBD1 (5 bases). This CDR3 is built from 13 residues. V was clipped by 7 bases and J by 1 base, with 10 bases between them. Germline CDR1 reads MNHNY; CDR2 reads SVGAGI (reference sequence).

The V and J genes are TRBV29-1 and TRBJ1-1, with D unresolved. Germline CDR1 is SQVTM and CDR2 is ANQGSEA. The V end was cut by 6 bases, the J end by 5 bases, with 16 bases between. The CDR3 length is 13 residues. CDR3 loop: CSVFDGRSTEAFF. The CDR3 nucleotides are TGCAGCGTCTTCGACGGGAGGTCAACTGAAGCTTTCTTT.

V is TRBV7-9 and J is TRBJ1-3; D call uncertain. V was cut by 5 bases and J by 0 bases, with 17 bases left in between. The CDR3 runs 17 residues. Germline CDR1 is SEHNR and CDR2 is FQNEAQ (reference sequence). The CDR3 nucleotides are TGTGCCAGCAGCGCACCTCACGGGAGAGACTCTGGAAACACCATATATTTT. Translation: CASSAPHGRDSGNTIYF.

The V gene is TRBV11-3, the J gene TRBJ1-1; 7 nucleotides line up with TRBD1. In germline, CDR1 is SGHNT, CDR2 YENEEA. The CDR3 has 14 amino acids. The V and J ends lost 1 base and 6 bases, in that order; junction bases with no gene match: 5. CDR3 protein: CASSLGQGGAEAFF. CDR3 sequence (DNA): TGTGCCAGCAGCTTAGGACAGGGTGGGGCTGAAGCTTTCTTT. The variable domain in full, with the rest retrieved from reference TRBV11-3 and TRBJ1-1, is EAGVVQSPRYKIIEKKQPVAFWCNPISGHNTLYWYLQNLGQGPELLIRYENEEAVDDSQLPKDRFSAERLKGVDSTLKIQPAELGDSAVYLCASSLGQGGAEAFFGQGTRLTVV.

The count of this clone is one. V is TRBV30 and J is TRBJ2-7; 7 nucleotides line up with TRBD1. The V gene end was trimmed by 5 bases and the J gene end by 3 bases; junction bases not matched to a gene: 7. CDR1 and CDR2 (germline): GTSNPN, SVGIG (reference sequence). CDR3 size: 13 residues. The CDR3 is CAWRDRQNYEQYF. In DNA form, the CDR3 reads TGTGCCTGGCGGGACAGACAGAACTACGAGCAGTACTTC.

The chain has TRBV28 and TRBJ1-3; D not resolved. Germline CDR1 and CDR2: MDHEN and SYDVKM. Trimming left V 2 bases short and J 1 base short, with 3 bases between. This CDR3 region has 13 residues. This CDR3 reads CASSLQSGNTIYF. CDR3 bases: TGTGCCAGCAGTTTACAATCTGGAAACACCATATATTTT.

The gene calls are TRBV28 and TRBJ1-2; 7 nucleotides agree with TRBD1. This CDR3 contains 16 residues. V dropped 2 bases and J dropped 4; count of bases not matched to a gene: 10. Germline assignment: CDR1 MDHEN and CDR2 SYDVKM. The CDR3 coding sequence is TGTGCCAGCAGTTTAGCTATCCTCGGGACAGCCTATGGCTACACCTTC. Translated, it gives CASSLAILGTAYGYTF.

The V call is TRBV19, the J call TRBJ1-5; 9 bases align to TRBD1. Looked up from germline, CDR1 is LNHDA and CDR2 is SQIVND (reference sequence). There are 15 residues in the CDR3. The V and J ends lost 7 bases and 4 bases, in that order; junction bases with no gene match: 8. The CDR3, as DNA: TGTGCCAGTACCGGACCGGGACAGGGTAATCAGCCCCAGCATTTT. The encoded protein is CASTGPGQGNQPQHF.

The genes are TRBV2 and TRBJ1-1, with 11 bases identical to TRBD1. Germline V gives CDR1 SNHLY, CDR2 FYNNEI. This CDR3 is 16 amino acids long. V gave up 5 bases and J gave up 0 bases; unmatched junction bases: 5. The CDR3 here is CASSKDRGRVNTEAFF. The CDR3 region has the DNA TGTGCCAGCAGTAAGGACAGGGGGCGCGTGAACACTGAAGCTTTCTTT. Looking up the rest from reference TRBV2 and TRBJ1-1 gives the full variable domain: EPEVTQTPSHQVTQMGQEVILRCVPISNHLYFYWYRQILGQKVEFLVSFYNNEISEKSEIFDDQFSVERPDGSNFTLKIRSTKLEDSAMYFCASSKDRGRVNTEAFFGQGTRLTVV.

The CDR3 is CASSRTGTGGDEQYF. The CDR3 coding sequence is TGTGCCAGCAGTCGAACCGGGACAGGGGGAGACGAGCAGTACTTC. V usage is TRBV6-5 and J usage is TRBJ2-7; 11 positions match TRBD1. The CDR3 length is 15 residues. The germline gives CDR1 MNHEY, CDR2 SVGAGI. The ends lost 5 bases at V and 5 bases at J; junction bases unmatched: 8.